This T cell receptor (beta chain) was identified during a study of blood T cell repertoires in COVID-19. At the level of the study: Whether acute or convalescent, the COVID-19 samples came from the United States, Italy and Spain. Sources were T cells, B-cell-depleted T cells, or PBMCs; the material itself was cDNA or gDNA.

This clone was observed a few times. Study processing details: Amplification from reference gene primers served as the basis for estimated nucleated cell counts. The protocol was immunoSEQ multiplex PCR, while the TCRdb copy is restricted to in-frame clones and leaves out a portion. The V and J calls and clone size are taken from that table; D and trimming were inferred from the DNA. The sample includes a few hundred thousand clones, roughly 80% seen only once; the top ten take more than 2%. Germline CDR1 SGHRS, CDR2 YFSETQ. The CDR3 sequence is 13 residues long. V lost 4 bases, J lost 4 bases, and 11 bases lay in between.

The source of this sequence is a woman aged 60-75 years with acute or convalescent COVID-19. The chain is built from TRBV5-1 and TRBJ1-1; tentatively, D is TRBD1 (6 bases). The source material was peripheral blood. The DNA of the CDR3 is TGCGCCAGCAGCCATGGACAGATCACTGAAGCTTTCTTT. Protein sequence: CASSHGQITEAFF. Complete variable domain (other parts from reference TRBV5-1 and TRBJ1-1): KAGVTQTPRYLIKTRGQQVTLSCSPISGHRSVSWYQQTPGQGLQFLFEYFSETQRNKGNFPGRFSGRQFSNSRSEMNVSTLELGDSALYLCASSHGQITEAFFGQGTRLTVV.